What follows are 27 T cell receptor beta chains derived from one specimen sequenced in a study of T-cell reconstitution after alpha-beta-depleted transplantation in children. Preparation of the TCRbeta library involved a method that used unique molecular identifiers. TCRdb recomputed calls from the PCR reads with MiXCR, one row per CDR3 protein. Among roughly 98,000 distinct CDR3 sequences listed, around a sixth were seen once. The sample here was PBMCs, mostly from graft donor cells, taken 180 days after TCRalphabeta/CD19-depleted stem cell transplant. These receptor sequences come from a male patient aged 2 to 10 who had a stem cell transplant for acute lymphoblastic leukemia, so the T cells may come from the graft donor.

This clonotype was recorded a few times. V gene TRBV3-1 combines with J gene TRBJ2-5; D is possibly TRBD1 or TRBD2 (5 bases each). Trimming removed 6 bases at V and 4 bases at J, with 15 bases between. The CDR3 consists of 14 residues. Germline CDR1 and CDR2: LGHDT and YNNKEL (reference sequence). The CDR3 protein is CASSHWGIGETQYF. CDR3 DNA sequence: TGTGCCAGCAGTCACTGGGGGATCGGAGAGACCCAGTACTTC.

CDR3: CASSLMRLYGYTF. The CDR3 DNA is TGTGCCAGCAGCTTGATGCGCCTCTATGGCTACACCTTC. This sequence joins TRBV5-6 and TRBJ1-2; D is uncertain. Germline-derived CDR1 and CDR2 are SGHDT and YYEEEE. The V gene lost 1 base and the J gene lost 4 bases, with 8 bases spanning the gap. The CDR3 is 13 amino acids.

This clonotype has only a few counts. This rearrangement joins TRBV5-1 to TRBJ2-1, with D possibly being TRBD2 (6 bases). The germline CDR1 and CDR2 sequences are SGHRS and YFSETQ. CDR3 length: 13 residues. Trimming shortened V by 5 bases and J by 4 bases, and 10 bases separated the two germline ends. This chain's CDR3 is CASSPGLYNEQFF. CDR3 in DNA: TGCGCCAGCAGTCCGGGACTTTACAATGAGCAGTTCTTC. Together with reference TRBV5-1 and TRBJ2-1, the CDR3 gives the full variable domain: KAGVTQTPRYLIKTRGQQVTLSCSPISGHRSVSWYQQTPGQGLQFLFEYFSETQRNKGNFPGRFSGRQFSNSRSEMNVSTLELGDSALYLCASSPGLYNEQFFGPGTRLTVL.

This clonotype was seen a few times. The chain couples TRBV20-1 to TRBJ1-2, with no clear D. This CDR3 is 11 amino acids long. The V gene's germline CDR1 is DFQATT and CDR2 SNEGSKA (reference sequence). V was cut by 7 bases and J by 6 bases, with 12 bases left in between. In DNA form, the CDR3 reads TGCAGTGTTAAGGTTGGGGATGGCTACACCTTC. This codes for CSVKVGDGYTF.

CDR3 amino acids: CASRTGTEAFF. DNA of the CDR3: TGTGCCAGCAGGACAGGGACTGAAGCTTTCTTT. This rearrangement joins TRBV25-1 to TRBJ1-1; TRBD1 matches at 7 bases. Germline V CDR1 and CDR2: MGHDK, SYGVNS. The CDR3 runs to 11 residues. The V gene end was trimmed by 6 bases and the J gene end by 5 bases; junction bases not matched to a gene: 0.

This clonotype came up a few times. This sequence joins TRBV25-1 and TRBJ2-2; D unresolved. The CDR3 is 17 amino acids. Deletions cut 6 bases from V and 5 bases from J, with 22 bases between. Germline CDR1 and CDR2: MGHDK and SYGVNS. The CDR3 sequence: CASRGRARPDTTGELFF. The CDR3 region has the DNA TGTGCCAGCAGAGGACGGGCCCGGCCCGACACAACCGGGGAGCTGTTTTTT.

Ten or more counts support this clonotype. This chain uses TRBV7-2 with TRBJ2-5; D call uncertain. Trimming shortened V by 0 bases and J by 5 bases, and 13 bases separated the two germline ends. Germline CDR1 reads SGHTA; CDR2 reads FQGNSA. This CDR3 is built from 15 residues. The CDR3 DNA reads TGTGCCAGCAGCTTAGCGGCCCTTATGTTGGAGACCCAGTACTTC. Residues: CASSLAALMLETQYF. The whole variable domain, filled in from reference TRBV7-2 and TRBJ2-5, reads GAGVSQSPSNKVTEKGKDVELRCDPISGHTALYWYRQSLGQGLEFLIYFQGNSAPDKSGLPSDRFSAERTGGSVSTLTIQRTQQEDSAVYLCASSLAALMLETQYFGPGTRLLVL.

This clonotype was recorded many times. The chain employs TRBV29-1 and TRBJ2-1; a possible D gene is TRBD1 (6 bases). The CDR3 runs 12 residues. Trimming left V 4 bases short and J 4 bases short, with 8 bases between. The germline CDR1 and CDR2 sequences are SQVTM and ANQGSEA. The CDR3: CSVAGAYNEQFF. The CDR3 DNA is TGCAGCGTTGCAGGGGCGTACAATGAGCAGTTCTTC.

In this sample, this clonotype turned up a few times. One junction end does not reproduce the germline sequence, and a read error may be involved. The V call is TRBV20-1, the J call TRBJ1-5; 9 bases line up with TRBD1. This CDR3 has 19 amino acids. In germline, CDR1 is DFQATT, CDR2 SNEGSKA (reference sequence). The CDR3 bases are TGCTGTGCTAGAGATCTGCGGGACAGGGTATCTCGGTGGGATCAGCCCCAGCATTTT. It is translated as CCARDLRDRVSRWDQPQHF.

In its sample, this clonotype was seen a few times. This chain links TRBV4-2 with TRBJ2-7; D may be TRBD1 (6 bases). The CDR3 runs 17 residues. Trimming left V 0 bases short and J 0 bases short, with 15 bases between. In germline, CDR1 is LGHNA, CDR2 YNFKEQ. The CDR3 bases are TGTGCCAGCAGCCAAGACTTCTCCGGGACACCCTCCTACGAGCAGTACTTC. Protein sequence: CASSQDFSGTPSYEQYF.

This clonotype was detected a few times. This sequence joins TRBV7-2 and TRBJ1-5; D is undetermined. This CDR3 has 13 amino acids. CDR1 SGHTA and CDR2 FQGNSA come from the germline V gene. V was cut by 5 bases and J by 4 bases, with 9 bases left in between. The CDR3 bases are TGTGCCAGCAGCCCGTCGGGAAATCAGCCCCAGCATTTT. Amino acids: CASSPSGNQPQHF.

The chain recombines TRBV28 with TRBJ2-7; 7 nucleotides agree with TRBD1. The CDR3 covers 15 residues. V lost 2 bases and J lost 0; bases outside the gene matches: 4. CDR1 and CDR2 from the germline V gene are MDHEN and SYDVKM. DNA for the CDR3: TGTGCCAGCAGTTTAAGGGGGACAGTCTCCTACGAGCAGTACTTC. Its protein product is CASSLRGTVSYEQYF.

The rearrangement uses TRBV12-3 or TRBV12-4 and TRBJ2-7; 7 nucleotides match TRBD1. This CDR3 comprises 14 residues. After removal of 8 bases from V and 4 bases from J, the junction contained 11 bases not matched to a gene. This chain's CDR3 is CASSPGGRPYEQYF. In DNA form, the CDR3 reads TGTGCCAGCTCCCCAGGGGGACGACCATACGAGCAGTACTTC.

V usage is TRBV5-1 and J usage is TRBJ2-7; 9 nucleotides match TRBD1. The CDR3 has 15 residues. Germline CDR1 is SGHRS and CDR2 is YFSETQ. J was trimmed by 1 base and V by 4 bases; bases with no gene match: 6. The chain's CDR3 is CASSTRGTGSYEQYF. The CDR3 DNA reads as TGCGCCAGCAGCACGCGTGGGACAGGGTCCTACGAGCAGTACTTC.

V and J are TRBV11-2 and TRBJ2-2; D is unclear. Trimming cost V 6 bases and J 5 bases, with 10 bases left between them. Looked up from germline, CDR1 is SGHAT and CDR2 is FQNNGV. This CDR3 region has 13 residues. CDR3 sequence (DNA): TGTGCCAGCAGTAACTTGCGGACCGGGGAGCTGTTTTTT. Residues: CASSNLRTGELFF.

Only a few counts were recorded for this clonotype. The chain recombines TRBV27 with TRBJ1-6, with 7 bases matching TRBD1. Germline V gene data show CDR1 as MNHEY and CDR2 as SMNVEV (reference sequence). The CDR3 totals 13 residues. J gave up 7 bases and V 5 bases, and 2 bases lay outside the gene matches. The CDR3 is CASSGDRNSPLHF. The CDR3 DNA follows: TGTGCCAGCAGTGGGGACAGAAATTCACCCCTCCACTTT.

Only a few counts were recorded for this clonotype. This sequence joins TRBV3-1 and TRBJ1-5, with D perhaps TRBD1 (6 bases). The V end was cut by 2 bases, the J end by 7 bases, with 12 bases between. This CDR3 has 14 residues. CDR1 is LGHDT, CDR2 YNNKEL, per germline (reference sequence). As DNA, the CDR3 is TGTGCCAGCAGCCAATTAAAGGGGGGCCAGCCCCAGCATTTT. It codes for CASSQLKGGQPQHF.

The chain is built from TRBV7-9 and TRBJ2-2; D gene unclear. Trimming removed 10 bases at V and 8 bases at J, with 17 bases between. The CDR3 contains 13 residues. The germline CDR1 and CDR2 sequences are SEHNR and FQNEAQ (reference sequence). DNA for the CDR3: TGTGCCACCGATCCCTCAAGGTCAGGGGAGCTGTTTTTT. This sequence encodes CATDPSRSGELFF. Full variable domain (missing parts from reference TRBV7-9 and TRBJ2-2): DTGVSQNPRHKITKRGQNVTFRCDPISEHNRLYWYRQTLGQGPEFLTYFQNEAQLEKSRLLSDRFSAERPKGSFSTLEIQRTEQGDSAMYLCATDPSRSGELFFGEGSRLTVL.

The J gene is TRBJ2-1, the V gene TRBV29-1; D possibly matches TRBD1 or TRBD2 (5 bases each). The CDR3 has 12 residues. V was cut by 3 bases and J by 9 bases, with 12 bases left in between. Germline values: CDR1 SQVTM, CDR2 ANQGSEA. CDR3 nucleotide sequence: TGCAGCGTTGATTTGGGACCGATTGAGCAGTTCTTC. Translating it yields CSVDLGPIEQFF.

For the CDR3, the DNA is TGTGCCAGCTCGCCGGACAGGAGCGCCTACGAGCAGTACTTC. Translation gives CASSPDRSAYEQYF. V usage is TRBV18 and J usage is TRBJ2-7; 7 bases are shared with TRBD1. CDR3 length: 14 residues. V was clipped by 6 bases and J by 2 bases; unmatched bases: 7. Germline-derived CDR1 and CDR2 are KGHSH and LQKENI.

V usage is TRBV24-1 and J usage is TRBJ2-5, with no clear D. V dropped 5 bases and J dropped 5 bases, with 23 bases sitting between them. Germline V gives CDR1 KGHDR, CDR2 SFDVKD. The length of the CDR3 is 17 residues. Here the CDR3 reads CATSGPSQQSPTETQYF. In DNA form, the CDR3 reads TGTGCCACCAGTGGTCCGTCCCAACAAAGTCCCACGGAGACCCAGTACTTC.

This clonotype was observed a handful of times. The chain uses TRBV7-2 and TRBJ2-3; D remains ambiguous. V was shortened by 2 bases and J by 10 bases, with 16 bases between the two germline ends. Germline CDR1 is SGHTA and CDR2 is FQGNSA. The CDR3 is 14 residues long. In DNA, the CDR3 is TGTGCCAGCAGCTTAAGAATGGACGTAGCCTCGCAGTATTTT. Its protein product is CASSLRMDVASQYF.

V gene TRBV20-1 combines with J gene TRBJ2-7; D remains ambiguous. The V gene's germline CDR1 is DFQATT and CDR2 SNEGSKA (reference sequence). The CDR3 has 11 residues. V was trimmed by 3 bases and J by 2 bases, leaving 5 bases between them. This CDR3 is CSASGTYEQYF. CDR3 nucleotide sequence: TGCAGTGCTAGTGGCACCTACGAGCAGTACTTC.

This clonotype turned up a few times. V is TRBV4-2 and J is TRBJ2-2, with D perhaps TRBD2 (6 bases). V was trimmed by 7 bases and J by 0 bases, leaving 18 bases between them. The germline V gene encodes CDR1 LGHNA and CDR2 YNFKEQ. The CDR3 extends over 17 amino acids. The CDR3 region has the DNA TGTGCCAGCACTCAAGCCGGGGGAAATACGAACACCGGGGAGCTGTTTTTT. It is translated as CASTQAGGNTNTGELFF.

There are a few counts of this clonotype. The V and J genes are TRBV12-3 or TRBV12-4 and TRBJ2-5; 10 bases match TRBD2. After removal of 5 bases from V and 2 bases from J, the junction contained 5 bases not matched to a gene. The CDR3 covers 15 residues. As DNA, the CDR3 is TGTGCCAGCAGTCCCGGACTAGCGGAACAAGAGACCCAGTACTTC. Amino acids: CASSPGLAEQETQYF.

This chain joins TRBV18 and TRBJ1-6, with D tentatively TRBD1 (5 bases). In germline, CDR1 is KGHSH, CDR2 LQKENI. Trimming took 3 bases from V and 4 from J, leaving 16 bases between them. The CDR3 totals 17 residues. The CDR3 protein is CASSPEGTAAYNSPLHF. The CDR3 coding sequence is TGTGCCAGCTCACCTGAGGGGACGGCAGCATATAATTCACCCCTCCACTTT.

This clonotype was seen a handful of times. The V and J genes are TRBV4-2 and TRBJ1-2; the match to TRBD1 covers 11 bases. Germline CDR1 LGHNA, CDR2 YNFKEQ. Trimming removed 3 bases from V and 3 bases from J; junction bases left unmatched: 6. The CDR3 contains 16 residues. The CDR3: CASSHEDRGLDYGYTF. As DNA, the CDR3 is TGTGCCAGCAGCCACGAGGACAGGGGGCTGGACTATGGCTACACCTTC.